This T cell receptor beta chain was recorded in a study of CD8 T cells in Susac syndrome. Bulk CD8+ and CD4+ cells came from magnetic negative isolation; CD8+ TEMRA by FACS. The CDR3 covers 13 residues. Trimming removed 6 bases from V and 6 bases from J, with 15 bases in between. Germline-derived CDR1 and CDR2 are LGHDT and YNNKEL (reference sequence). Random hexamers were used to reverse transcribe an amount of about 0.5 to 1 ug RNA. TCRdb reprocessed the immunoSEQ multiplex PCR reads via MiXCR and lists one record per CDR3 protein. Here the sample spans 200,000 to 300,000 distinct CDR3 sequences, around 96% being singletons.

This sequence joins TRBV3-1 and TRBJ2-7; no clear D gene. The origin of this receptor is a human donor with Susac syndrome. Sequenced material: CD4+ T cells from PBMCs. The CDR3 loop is CASSRLQVGEQYF. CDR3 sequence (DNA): TGTGCCAGCAGTCGCTTGCAGGTGGGCGAGCAGTACTTC.